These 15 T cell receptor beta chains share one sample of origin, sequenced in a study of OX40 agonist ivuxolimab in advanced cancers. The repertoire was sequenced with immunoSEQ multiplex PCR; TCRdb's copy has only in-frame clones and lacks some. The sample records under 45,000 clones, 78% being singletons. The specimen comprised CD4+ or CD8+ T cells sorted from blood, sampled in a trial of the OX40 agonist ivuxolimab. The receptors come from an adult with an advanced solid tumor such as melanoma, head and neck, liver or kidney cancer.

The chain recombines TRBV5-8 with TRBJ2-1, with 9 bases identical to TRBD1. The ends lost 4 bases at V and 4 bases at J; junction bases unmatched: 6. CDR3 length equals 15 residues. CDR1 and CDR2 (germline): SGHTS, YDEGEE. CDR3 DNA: TGTGCCAGCAGCCTCGGGACAGGGAGATACAATGAGCAGTTCTTC. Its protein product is CASSLGTGRYNEQFF. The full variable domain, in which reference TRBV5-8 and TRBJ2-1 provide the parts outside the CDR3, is EAGVTQSPTHLIKTRGQQATLRCSPISGHTSVYWYQQALGLGLQFLLWYDEGEERNRGNFPPRFSGRQFPNYSSELNVNALELEDSALYLCASSLGTGRYNEQFFGPGTRLTVL.

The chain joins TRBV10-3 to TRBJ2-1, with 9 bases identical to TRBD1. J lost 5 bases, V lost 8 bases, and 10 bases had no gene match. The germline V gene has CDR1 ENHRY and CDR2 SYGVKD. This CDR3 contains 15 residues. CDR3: CAISDRGIDHNEQFF. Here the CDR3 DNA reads TGTGCCATCTCGGACAGGGGTATCGATCACAATGAGCAGTTCTTC.

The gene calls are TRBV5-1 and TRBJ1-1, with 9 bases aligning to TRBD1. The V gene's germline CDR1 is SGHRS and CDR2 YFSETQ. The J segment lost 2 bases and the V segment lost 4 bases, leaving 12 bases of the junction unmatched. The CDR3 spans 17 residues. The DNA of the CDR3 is TGCGCCAGCAGCCGTTTTAGGACAGGGGCTTCAAACACTGAAGCTTTCTTT. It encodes CASSRFRTGASNTEAFF.

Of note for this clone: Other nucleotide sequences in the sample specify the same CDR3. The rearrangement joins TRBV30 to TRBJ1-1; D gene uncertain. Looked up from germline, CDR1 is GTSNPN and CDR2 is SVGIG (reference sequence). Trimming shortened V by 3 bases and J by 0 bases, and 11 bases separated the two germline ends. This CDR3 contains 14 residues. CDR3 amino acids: CAWRGGRLNTEAFF. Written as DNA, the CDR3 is TGTGCCTGGAGAGGCGGCCGTTTGAACACTGAAGCTTTCTTT.

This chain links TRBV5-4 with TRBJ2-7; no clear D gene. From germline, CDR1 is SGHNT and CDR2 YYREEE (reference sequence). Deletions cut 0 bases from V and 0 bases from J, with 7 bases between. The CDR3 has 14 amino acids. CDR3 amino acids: CASSLDRISYEQYF. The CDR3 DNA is TGTGCCAGCAGCTTGGACCGGATCTCCTACGAGCAGTACTTC.

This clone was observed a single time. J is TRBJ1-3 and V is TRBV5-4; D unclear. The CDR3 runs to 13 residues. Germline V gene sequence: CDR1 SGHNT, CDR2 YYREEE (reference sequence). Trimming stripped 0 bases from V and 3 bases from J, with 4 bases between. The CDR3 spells CASSLDGGNTIYF. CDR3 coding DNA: TGTGCCAGCAGCTTGGACGGTGGAAACACCATATATTTT.

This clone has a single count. CDR3 DNA sequence: TGTGCCAGCAGCTTATGGGGCGCTGAAGCTTTCTTT. Translating it yields CASSLWGAEAFF. This sequence joins TRBV7-2 and TRBJ1-1; tentatively, D is TRBD1 (5 bases). Germline values: CDR1 SGHTA, CDR2 FQGNSA. CDR3 length equals 12 residues. The V and J ends lost 2 bases and 6 bases respectively, with 7 bases between them.

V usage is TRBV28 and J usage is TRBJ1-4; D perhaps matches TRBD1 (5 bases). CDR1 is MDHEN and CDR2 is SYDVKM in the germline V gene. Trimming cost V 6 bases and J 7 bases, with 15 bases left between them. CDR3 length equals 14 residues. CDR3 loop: CASSPWVGGEKLFF. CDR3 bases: TGTGCCAGCAGCCCTTGGGTCGGGGGTGAAAAACTGTTTTTT.

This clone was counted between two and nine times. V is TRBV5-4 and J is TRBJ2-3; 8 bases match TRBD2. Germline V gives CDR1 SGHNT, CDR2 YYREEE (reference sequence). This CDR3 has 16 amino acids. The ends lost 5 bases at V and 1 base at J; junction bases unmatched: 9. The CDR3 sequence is CASSSGGGTRTDTQYF. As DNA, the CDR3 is TGTGCCAGCAGTTCCGGGGGGGGGACCCGCACAGATACGCAGTATTTT.

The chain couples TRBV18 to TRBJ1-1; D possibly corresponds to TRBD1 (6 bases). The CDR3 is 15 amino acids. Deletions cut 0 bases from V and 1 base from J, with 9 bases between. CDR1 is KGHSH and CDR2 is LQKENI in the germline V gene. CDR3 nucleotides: TGTGCCAGCTCACCACCGGGGGGCGGGAACACTGAAGCTTTCTTT. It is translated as CASSPPGGGNTEAFF.

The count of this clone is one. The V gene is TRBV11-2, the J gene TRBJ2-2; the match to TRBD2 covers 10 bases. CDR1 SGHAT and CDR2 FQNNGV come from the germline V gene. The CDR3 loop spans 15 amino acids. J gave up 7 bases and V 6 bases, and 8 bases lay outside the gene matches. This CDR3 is CASRRWTSGFGELFF. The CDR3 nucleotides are TGTGCCAGCAGACGATGGACTAGCGGATTCGGGGAGCTGTTTTTT.

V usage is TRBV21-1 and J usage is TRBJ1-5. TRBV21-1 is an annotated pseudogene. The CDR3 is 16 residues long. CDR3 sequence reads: CASSARDRRVREPQHF. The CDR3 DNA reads TGTGCCAGCAGCGCCCGGGACCGGAGGGTAAGGGAGCCCCAGCATTTT.

This CDR3 reads CASSYRGNSPLHF. In DNA, the CDR3 is TGTGCCAGCAGTTACCGGGGTAATTCACCCCTCCACTTT. V usage is TRBV2 and J usage is TRBJ1-6; D not resolved. V was trimmed by 5 bases and J by 6 bases, leaving 8 bases between them. Germline CDR1 and CDR2: SNHLY and FYNNEI. The CDR3 totals 13 residues.

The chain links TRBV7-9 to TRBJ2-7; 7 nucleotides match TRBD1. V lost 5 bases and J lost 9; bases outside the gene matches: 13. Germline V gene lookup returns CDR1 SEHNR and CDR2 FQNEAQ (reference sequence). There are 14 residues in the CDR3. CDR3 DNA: TGTGCCAGCAGCCCCTCGGGACAGAGCCTGGGGCAGTACTTC. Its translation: CASSPSGQSLGQYF.

The CDR3 DNA sequence: TGTGCCAGCAGCTTAGGGGGGCACAATGAGCAGTTCTTC. This encodes CASSLGGHNEQFF. V and J are TRBV7-3 and TRBJ2-1; D may correspond to TRBD1 or TRBD2 (6 bases each). In germline, CDR1 is SGHTA, CDR2 FQGTGA. Trimming cost V 2 bases and J 5 bases, with 7 bases left between them. CDR3 size: 13 residues. Filled out from reference TRBV7-3 and TRBJ2-1, the complete variable domain reads GAGVSQTPSNKVTEKGKYVELRCDPISGHTALYWYRQSLGQGPEFLIYFQGTGAADDSGLPNDRFFAVRPEGSVSTLKIQRTERGDSAVYLCASSLGGHNEQFFGPGTRLTVL.